Listed below are T cell receptor beta chains from one sample, sequenced in a study of human T cells and chemical hapten exposure. TCRdb analysed the RACE reads with MiXCR anew, one entry per CDR3 protein. This table has 75,000 to 90,000 distinct CDR3 sequences, under 13% appearing once. The source was whole blood, collected in connection with sensitization to the hapten diphenylcyclopropenone (DPC). These receptors came from a woman in her 50s with alopecia areata. Some clones in this sample may be carry-over from other donors' samples. Each CDR3 is given with its conserved first and last residue. Not all rows give a size; the values are once, few, many and, for expanded clones, a class.

>TRBV6-5|few|TRBJ2-3
CASRTGRGSTDTQYF
>TRBV29-1|-|TRBJ1-3
CSVAQSSGNTIYF
>TRBV3-1|-|TRBJ2-7
CASSNPRGPGTYEQYF
>TRBV6-2/TRBV6-3|-|TRBJ2-1
CASTPGLREGRNEQFF
>TRBV29-1|-|TRBJ2-7
CSVGGLREQYF
>TRBV3-1|-|TRBJ2-7
CASSQAASYEQYF
>TRBV6-6|-|TRBJ2-1
CASSYPKKEQFF
>TRBV7-9|many|TRBJ2-1
CASSPRDFLYNEQFF
>TRBV12-3/TRBV12-4|-|TRBJ1-1
CASSQGAWTEAFF
>TRBV6-6|-|TRBJ1-5
CASSRDGSNQPQHF
>TRBV6-5|few|TRBJ2-7
CASRPLGTYEQYF
>TRBV11-2|many|TRBJ1-1
CASSTPGATEAFF
>TRBV28|-|TRBJ1-4
CASSLGTGNLPNEKLFF
>TRBV20-1|few|TRBJ2-7
CSARVTSGGDYEQYF
>TRBV3-1|few|TRBJ2-1
CASSQKYSYNEQFF
>TRBV3-1|few|TRBJ2-3
CASQEGTRPYF
>TRBV5-7|-|TRBJ2-1
CASTAGPSGRKWDEQFF
>TRBV7-2|few|TRBJ2-5
CASSLSTGPQETQYF
>TRBV11-2|many|TRBJ2-7
CASSLGIGGKMYEQYF
>TRBV6-2/TRBV6-3|many|TRBJ2-7
CASSYKSGGYEQYF
>TRBV11-3|many|TRBJ2-5
CASSLLKETQYF
>TRBV12-3/TRBV12-4|many|TRBJ2-7
CASSLAGTGLEQYF
>TRBV12-3/TRBV12-4|few|TRBJ2-5
CASSRGSPGTQYF
>TRBV6-1|-|TRBJ1-2
CAGRQSSYGYTF
>TRBV18|few|TRBJ2-6
CASSRQGPRSGANVLTF
>TRBV5-4|few|TRBJ2-5
CASRGGTQETQYF
>TRBV20-1|-|TRBJ1-2
CSAREVVNYGYTF